The sequence of this TCR beta chain was determined in a study of TIL therapy for anti-PD-1-resistant metastatic lung cancer. The immunoSEQ assay was v3. The repertoire was sequenced with immunoSEQ multiplex PCR; TCRdb's copy has only in-frame clones and lacks some. The table shows approximately 47,000 clones, with about 86% occurring only once. The sample's time point: pre-treatment sample, taken before nivolumab and TIL therapy. V shed 4 bases, J shed 1 base, and the junction held 6 bases outside the gene matches. The germline gives CDR1 MNHEY, CDR2 SVGAGI. The CDR3 sequence is 16 residues long. The chain combines TRBV6-5 with TRBJ2-2; TRBD1 agrees at 7 bases. Sequencing was performed on blood, taken at baseline. The TCR sequence derives from a person between 25 and 80 years old with non-small cell lung cancer. CDR3 sequence (DNA): TGTGCCAGCAGTTCAGCCGGGGACAGGAACACCGGGGAGCTGTTTTTT. This sequence encodes CASSSAGDRNTGELFF.